These 29 T cell receptor beta chains came from one sample sequenced in a study of T cell responses to AZD1222 COVID-19 vaccine. Clones were read by immunoSEQ multiplex PCR, and TCRdb kept only the in-frame ones, dropping some. The table records some 130,000 clones, 88% of them present only once. The specimen was peripheral blood, collected on day 0 of AZD1222 vaccination. Every receptor here comes from an adult in good health.

The chain links TRBV9 to TRBJ2-2, with 11 bases that match TRBD1. V was clipped by 2 bases and J by 6 bases; unmatched bases: 12. The CDR3 runs to 18 residues. Germline V gene data show CDR1 as SGDLS and CDR2 as YYNGEE. This chain's CDR3 is CASSVRGSGQGASGELFF. As DNA, the CDR3 is TGTGCCAGCAGCGTGCGAGGATCTGGACAGGGGGCGTCCGGGGAGCTGTTTTTT.

The chain uses TRBV7-2 and TRBJ1-2; D is unclear. The CDR3 consists of 13 residues. With 5 bases removed from V and 1 base from J, the gap between germline ends came to 8 bases. Germline V gene lookup returns CDR1 SGHTA and CDR2 FQGNSA. The DNA for the CDR3 is TGTGCCAGCAGCCCGGACGGTAACTATGGCTACACCTTC. Residues: CASSPDGNYGYTF.

This clone showed up just a few times. The J gene is TRBJ2-7, the V gene TRBV11-2; TRBD1 might be the D (5 bases). The CDR3 is 15 amino acids. Trimming removed 6 bases from V and 2 bases from J, with 17 bases in between. Germline CDR1 is SGHAT and CDR2 is FQNNGV. CDR3: CASRKGADRTYEQYF. CDR3 nucleotides: TGTGCCAGCAGAAAAGGGGCCGACAGAACCTACGAGCAGTACTTC.

The rearrangement uses TRBV4-1 and TRBJ2-4; D call uncertain. Germline CDR1 MGHRA, CDR2 YSYEKL. The CDR3 runs 13 residues. The V end was cut by 0 bases, the J end by 7 bases, with 7 bases between. The CDR3: CASSQERFNIQYF. The CDR3 DNA reads as TGCGCCAGCAGCCAAGAACGATTTAACATTCAGTACTTC.

This chain uses TRBV9 with TRBJ2-7; tentatively, D is TRBD1 or TRBD2 (5 bases each). The CDR3 runs to 14 residues. Germline assignment: CDR1 SGDLS and CDR2 YYNGEE. The V end was cut by 4 bases, the J end by 1 base, with 12 bases between. CDR3 sequence reads: CASSPRGVSYEQYF. The DNA of the CDR3 is TGTGCCAGCAGCCCCAGAGGGGTTTCCTACGAGCAGTACTTC.

This clone was observed once. V gene TRBV18 combines with J gene TRBJ2-5; TRBD1 is a possible D gene (5 bases). Germline V gene data show CDR1 as KGHSH and CDR2 as LQKENI. There are 14 residues in the CDR3. Trimming left V 5 bases short and J 1 base short, with 11 bases between. The DNA of the CDR3 is TGTGCCAGCTCAGCCAGGGTGGTCCAAGAGACCCAGTACTTC. As protein: CASSARVVQETQYF.

This chain links TRBV11-2 with TRBJ1-5, with 8 bases matching TRBD1. The CDR3 is 16 amino acids. CDR1 SGHAT and CDR2 FQNNGV come from the germline V gene. With 5 bases clipped from V and 6 bases from J, the junction kept 12 bases outside the gene matches. The CDR3 spells CASSPDTDRESQPQHF. CDR3 in DNA: TGTGCCAGCAGCCCCGATACGGACAGGGAGTCTCAGCCCCAGCATTTT.

The rearrangement uses TRBV5-1 and TRBJ1-2, with D unresolved. This CDR3 is 14 amino acids long. Germline-derived CDR1 and CDR2 are SGHRS and YFSETQ. The V and J ends lost 4 bases and 2 bases respectively, with 12 bases between them. The CDR3 bases are TGCGCCAGCAGCACCTCAACCCTGAACTATGGCTACACCTTC. Translating gives CASSTSTLNYGYTF. The variable domain in full, completed from reference TRBV5-1 and TRBJ1-2, reads KAGVTQTPRYLIKTRGQQVTLSCSPISGHRSVSWYQQTPGQGLQFLFEYFSETQRNKGNFPGRFSGRQFSNSRSEMNVSTLELGDSALYLCASSTSTLNYGYTFGSGTRLTVV.

V and J are TRBV19 and TRBJ2-5; 8 nucleotides line up with TRBD2. Germline V gives CDR1 LNHDA, CDR2 SQIVND (reference sequence). There are 16 residues in the CDR3. Germline trimming cut 5 bases from V and 7 bases from J; bases unmatched to any gene: 15. In DNA form, the CDR3 reads TGTGCCAGTAGTGACCTGGGACTAGTAAAGGGAGGGACCCAGTACTTC. Protein: CASSDLGLVKGGTQYF.

This clone was found once. The rearrangement uses TRBV2 and TRBJ2-7, with D unclear. V gave up 7 bases and J gave up 2 bases, with 15 bases separating them. From germline, CDR1 is SNHLY and CDR2 FYNNEI. This CDR3 is 14 amino acids long. The CDR3 sequence: CASKDLRLAYEQYF. In DNA form, the CDR3 reads TGTGCCAGCAAAGACCTTCGACTCGCCTACGAGCAGTACTTC.

This clone was seen only a few times. The rearrangement links TRBV29-1 to TRBJ1-3; 11 bases are shared with TRBD1. The CDR3 spans 14 residues. J lost 3 bases, V lost 6 bases, and 4 bases had no gene match. Germline CDR1 and CDR2: SQVTM and ANQGSEA. The CDR3 is CSVGQGAGGNTIYF. For the CDR3, the DNA is TGCAGCGTAGGACAGGGGGCTGGTGGAAACACCATATATTTT.

This chain connects TRBV11-2 to TRBJ1-4; TRBD1 might be the D (5 bases). Germline CDR1 SGHAT, CDR2 FQNNGV. The CDR3 length is 16 residues. The V and J ends lost 5 bases and 0 bases respectively, with 13 bases between them. CDR3 DNA: TGTGCCAGCAGCCCAAGACAGTCTGCAACTAATGAAAAACTGTTTTTT. Its protein product is CASSPRQSATNEKLFF.

The rearrangement uses TRBV29-1 and TRBJ2-1; 9 bases match TRBD2. The CDR3 is 13 amino acids. V shed 5 bases, J shed 3 bases, and the junction held 2 bases outside the gene matches. Germline lookup yields CDR1 SQVTM and CDR2 ANQGSEA. The CDR3 sequence is CSVSTSGYNEQFF. The CDR3 coding sequence is TGCAGCGTTTCGACTAGCGGCTACAATGAGCAGTTCTTC.

CDR3 sequence (DNA): TGTGCCAGCAGCCAAGTTATGGGAAGCAATCAGCCCCAGCATTTT. Its translation is CASSQVMGSNQPQHF. J is TRBJ1-5 and V is TRBV3-1 (or the pseudogene TRBV3-2); D is uncertain. Germline assignment: CDR1 LGHDT and CDR2 YNNKEL (reference sequence). With 1 base removed from V and 1 base from J, the gap between germline ends came to 8 bases. The CDR3 sequence is 15 residues long.

The chain links TRBV2 to TRBJ1-5; no clear D gene. V lost 8 bases and J lost 1, with 12 bases in between. The CDR3 covers 14 residues. From germline, CDR1 is SNHLY and CDR2 FYNNEI. Here the CDR3 reads CASQSPGSNQPQHF. In DNA form, the CDR3 reads TGTGCCAGCCAGAGTCCTGGGAGCAATCAGCCCCAGCATTTT.

The rearrangement joins TRBV7-9 to TRBJ1-6, with D perhaps TRBD1 (6 bases). This CDR3 region has 15 residues. Trimming took 5 bases from V and 7 from J, leaving 15 bases between them. Germline assignment: CDR1 SEHNR and CDR2 FQNEAQ (reference sequence). CDR3 region: CASSSTGPGNSPLHF. In DNA form, the CDR3 reads TGTGCCAGCAGCAGCACAGGGCCGGGGAATTCACCCCTCCACTTT.

The chain uses TRBV19 and TRBJ2-7; maybe TRBD1 (6 bases). Germline V CDR1 and CDR2: LNHDA, SQIVND (reference sequence). Trimming removed 0 bases at V and 3 bases at J, with 12 bases between. There are 15 residues in the CDR3. The CDR3 sequence is CASSIESARGYEQYF. The CDR3 nucleotides are TGTGCCAGTAGTATAGAATCGGCCAGGGGCTACGAGCAGTACTTC.

The chain has TRBV21-1 and TRBJ2-7; no check of the table's D call, TRBD1, against the DNA was made. TRBV21-1 is deemed a pseudogene. The CDR3 extends over 17 amino acids. The chain's CDR3 is CASSGRGRTGGTYEQYF. The CDR3 DNA follows: TGTGCCAGCAGCGGCAGGGGGCGGACAGGGGGTACCTACGAGCAGTACTTC.

The rearrangement links TRBV7-9 to TRBJ2-3; D unresolved. The CDR3 runs to 12 residues. CDR1 and CDR2 from the germline V gene are SEHNR and FQNEAQ (reference sequence). Trimming removed 7 bases at V and 8 bases at J, with 13 bases between. The CDR3 is CASTVVRGTQYF. The CDR3 region has the DNA TGTGCCAGCACGGTGGTCCGTGGTACGCAGTATTTT.

V usage is TRBV19 and J usage is TRBJ1-2; D gene uncertain. Germline V gene data show CDR1 as LNHDA and CDR2 as SQIVND (reference sequence). CDR3 length equals 11 residues. V lost 2 bases and J lost 8, with 6 bases in between. The CDR3 region is CASSIRTGYTF. DNA of the CDR3: TGTGCCAGTAGTATAAGAACGGGCTACACCTTC.

This rearrangement joins TRBV6-5 to TRBJ2-6, with TRBD1 as a possible D gene (5 bases). The CDR3 runs 14 residues. CDR1 is MNHEY, CDR2 SVGAGI, per germline. V dropped 8 bases and J dropped 1 base, with 9 bases sitting between them. This CDR3 reads CASQGFSGANVLTF. Written as DNA, the CDR3 is TGTGCCAGCCAGGGCTTTTCTGGGGCCAACGTCCTGACTTTC.

This rearrangement joins TRBV19 to TRBJ1-5; D unresolved. The CDR3 contains 14 residues. Trimming took 1 base from V and 1 from J, leaving 5 bases between them. Per the germline V gene, CDR1 is LNHDA and CDR2 is SQIVND (reference sequence). The CDR3 loop is CASSIGRSNQPQHF. The CDR3 bases are TGTGCCAGTAGTATAGGCAGAAGCAATCAGCCCCAGCATTTT.

The gene calls are TRBV6-1 and TRBJ1-5; D gene unclear. CDR3 length equals 14 residues. Per germline, CDR1 MNHNS and CDR2 SASEGT. V gave up 3 bases and J gave up 7 bases, with 13 bases separating them. The CDR3 sequence: CASSEVRGWQPQHF. The DNA of the CDR3 is TGTGCCAGCAGTGAGGTCCGAGGATGGCAGCCCCAGCATTTT.

The chain's CDR3 is CASSSTRGPYNEQFF. The CDR3 DNA follows: TGTGCCAGCAGCTCTACCAGGGGTCCCTACAATGAGCAGTTCTTC. This chain uses TRBV11-3 with TRBJ2-1, with D perhaps TRBD1 (6 bases). CDR1 is SGHNT, CDR2 YENEEA, per germline. Trimming stripped 4 bases from V and 2 bases from J, with 12 bases between. The length of the CDR3 is 15 residues.

The gene calls are TRBV5-5 and TRBJ1-1, with 9 nucleotides matching TRBD1. The CDR3 sequence is 15 residues long. CDR1 is SGHKS, CDR2 YYEKEE, per germline (reference sequence). V was pared by 4 bases and J by 2 bases, with 6 bases of the junction left unmatched. CDR3 nucleotides: TGTGCCAGCAGCCCGGGACAGGGAAGAAACACTGAAGCTTTCTTT. Translating it yields CASSPGQGRNTEAFF. Full variable domain (missing parts from reference TRBV5-5 and TRBJ1-1): DAGVTQSPTHLIKTRGQQVTLRCSPISGHKSVSWYQQVLGQGPQFIFQYYEKEERGRGNFPDRFSARQFPNYSSELNVNALLLGDSALYLCASSPGQGRNTEAFFGQGTRLTVV.

The chain combines TRBV5-1 with TRBJ1-1; D gene ambiguous. V lost 1 base, J lost 2 bases, and 6 bases lay in between. This CDR3 region has 13 residues. Germline V gives CDR1 SGHRS, CDR2 YFSETQ. The CDR3 loop reads CASSLRANTEAFF. CDR3 coding DNA: TGCGCCAGCAGCTTGCGGGCTAACACTGAAGCTTTCTTT.

The rearrangement uses TRBV6-6 and TRBJ2-5; D remains unclear. This CDR3 contains 14 residues. Trimming cost V 7 bases and J 1 base, with 13 bases left between them. Germline-derived CDR1 and CDR2 are MNHNY and SVGAGI (reference sequence). The CDR3, as DNA: TGTGCCAGCAAGCCAGCCAATACCCAAGAGACCCAGTACTTC. Its protein product is CASKPANTQETQYF.

The gene calls are TRBV3-1 (or the pseudogene TRBV3-2) and TRBJ2-5; the D call may be TRBD1 or TRBD2 (5 bases each). From germline, CDR1 is LGHDT and CDR2 YNNKEL (reference sequence). The V end was cut by 4 bases, the J end by 5 bases, with 23 bases between. The CDR3 extends over 17 amino acids. The chain's CDR3 is CASSPQAPGPPGETQYF. In DNA, the CDR3 is TGTGCCAGCAGCCCCCAAGCTCCGGGACCGCCTGGGGAGACCCAGTACTTC.

This clone was seen a single time. CDR3 region: CAISESNRFQHF. The CDR3, as DNA: TGTGCCATCAGTGAGTCGAATCGGTTCCAGCATTTT. The chain uses TRBV10-3 and TRBJ1-5; no clear D. The V and J ends lost 0 bases and 12 bases respectively, with 9 bases between them. This CDR3 is 12 amino acids long. Germline V gene data show CDR1 as ENHRY and CDR2 as SYGVKD.